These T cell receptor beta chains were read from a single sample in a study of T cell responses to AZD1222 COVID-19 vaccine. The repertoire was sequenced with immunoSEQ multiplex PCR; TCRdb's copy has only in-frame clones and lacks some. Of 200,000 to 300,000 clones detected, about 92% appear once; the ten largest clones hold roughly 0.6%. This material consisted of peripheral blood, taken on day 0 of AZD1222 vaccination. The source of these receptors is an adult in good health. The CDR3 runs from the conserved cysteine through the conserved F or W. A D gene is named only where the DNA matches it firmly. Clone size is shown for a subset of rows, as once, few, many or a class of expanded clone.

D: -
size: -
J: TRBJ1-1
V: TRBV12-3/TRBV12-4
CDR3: CASSLRYNTEAFF
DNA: TGTGCCAGCAGTTTACGGTATAACACTGAAGCTTTCTTT

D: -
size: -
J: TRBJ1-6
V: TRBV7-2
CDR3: CASSSPSNSPLHF
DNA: TGTGCCAGCAGCTCGCCCAGCAATTCACCCCTCCACTTT

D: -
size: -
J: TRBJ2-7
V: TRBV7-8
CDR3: CASSLGDMPTHEQYF
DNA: TGTGCCAGCAGCTTAGGGGACATGCCTACCCACGAGCAGTACTTC

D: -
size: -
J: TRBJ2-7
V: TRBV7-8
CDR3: CASSLDTERQYF
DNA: TGTGCCAGCAGCTTAGATACGGAACGGCAGTACTTC

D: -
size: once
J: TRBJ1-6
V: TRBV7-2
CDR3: CASSPRGGGNSPLHF
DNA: TGTGCCAGCAGCCCGCGAGGAGGCGGTAATTCACCCCTCCACTTT

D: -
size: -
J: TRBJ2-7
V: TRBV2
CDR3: CASSARTTYEQYF
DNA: TGTGCCAGCAGTGCACGGACCACCTACGAGCAGTACTTC

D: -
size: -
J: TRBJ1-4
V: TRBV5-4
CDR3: CASSWDGEKLFF
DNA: TGTGCCAGCAGCTGGGATGGGGAAAAACTGTTTTTT

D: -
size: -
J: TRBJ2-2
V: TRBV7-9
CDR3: CASTPSPPGTGELFF
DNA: TGTGCCAGCACCCCTTCCCCCCCGGGCACCGGGGAGCTGTTTTTT

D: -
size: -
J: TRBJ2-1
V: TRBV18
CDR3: CASSPTPLGGGEDEQFF
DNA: TGTGCCAGCTCACCTACTCCTCTAGGGGGAGGGGAGGATGAGCAGTTCTTC

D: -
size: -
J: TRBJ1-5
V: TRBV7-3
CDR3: CASSLKPDLAQHF
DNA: TGTGCCAGCAGCTTGAAGCCGGATTTGGCCCAGCATTTT

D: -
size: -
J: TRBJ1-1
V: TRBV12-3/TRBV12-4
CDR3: CASAWGTEAFF
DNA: TGTGCCAGCGCCTGGGGCACTGAAGCTTTCTTT

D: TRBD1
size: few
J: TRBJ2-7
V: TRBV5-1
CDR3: CASTWDSRYEQYF
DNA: TGCGCCAGCACCTGGGACAGCCGATACGAGCAGTACTTC

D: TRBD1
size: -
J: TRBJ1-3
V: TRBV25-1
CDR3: CASSRTGGNTIYF
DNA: TGTGCCAGCAGCCGGACAGGGGGAAACACCATATATTTT